This TCR beta chain was obtained from a study of cytomegalovirus exposure and HLA in healthy donors. Per germline, CDR1 SGHNT and CDR2 YYREEE (reference sequence). The CDR3 contains 15 residues. The trim removed 3 bases at V and 5 bases at J, leaving 11 bases unmatched. Healthy people donating bone marrow made up the donors. PCR was performed using 60 Vbeta and 13 Jbeta primers. Profiling relied on immunoSEQ multiplex PCR, and the TCRdb table lists in-frame clones only, not all of them. Of 230,000 or so clones listed, approximately 91% are singletons. The specimen sequenced was PBMCs. The TCR sequence derives from a girl aged 2-10 years in good health and CMV-seronegative. The chain couples TRBV5-4 to TRBJ2-7, with 7 positions matching TRBD2. As DNA, the CDR3 is TGTGCCAGCAGCTCCCGGGCGGGGGTTATCAACGAGCAGTACTTC. As protein: CASSSRAGVINEQYF.